The clone carrying this T cell receptor beta chain came up a few times. The antigen is unknown. Germline assignment: CDR1 SEHNR and CDR2 FQNEAQ (reference sequence). Trimming shortened V by 5 bases and J by 0 bases, and 17 bases separated the two germline ends. The length of the CDR3 is 17 residues. Previously described methods and listed TCR primers were used for bulk TCR libraries. TCRdb itself ran the PCR reads through MiXCR, one entry per CDR3 protein. The table records some 580,000 distinct CDR3 sequences, around 25% of them present only once. This specimen comes from a study of molecular identifiers for immune sequencing clone quantification. Overall study results and limits: Clones with over 20 RNA copies captured over 99% of effector molecules but under 1% of naive ones.

Naive CD8 T cell sorting was performed on the CD8+CD4-CCR7+CD45RA+ phenotype. This chain uses TRBV7-9 with TRBJ1-3; weak D call: TRBD1 (6 bases). The source is a human donor in good health. Some libraries in this study had Jurkat cell RNA spiked in. Sequences were obtained from naive CD8+ T cells from blood, with Jurkat cell RNA spiked in. The subset was: FACS-sorted CD8+CD4-CCR7+CD45RA+ naive T cells. The CDR3 loop is CASSPPQGKYSGNTIYF. Written as DNA, the CDR3 is TGTGCCAGCAGCCCTCCACAGGGAAAGTACTCTGGAAACACCATATATTTT.